Sequencing of this TCR beta chain was carried out in a study of regulatory T cells in long-lasting Graves disease. Combining iRepertoire HTBI primers with Arm-PCR of CDR3 regions, the authors built TCR beta libraries. Authors' analysis steps: Taken together, the samples had roughly 56 TRBV and approximately 13 TRBJ segments identified. A single record per CDR3 protein comes from TCRdb applying MiXCR to the multiplex PCR reads. The V and J calls reflect TCRdb's pipeline rather than the authors' work. This table holds under 800,000 distinct CDR3 sequences, roughly 15% found once. This clonotype was observed many times. Antigen: not known. The germline V and J ends were trimmed by 3 bases and 3 bases, with 12 bases remaining between them. CDR1 and CDR2 (germline): ENHRY, SYGVKD. The CDR3 contains 15 residues. Study-wide findings and caveats: Newly diagnosed patients shared 1,000 or so public clonotypes; persistent patients shared around 2,800. Persistent disease showed a preference for TRBV28, TRBJ1-2 and TRBJ2-5.

As to time point: newly diagnosed GD, antithyroid drugs for less than 3 months. RNA from PBMCs was the source of the TCR library. The same data also contributed to another study, on T cells in Graves' hyperthyroidism and ophthalmopathy. As that report states: Primed by the HTBI set, a first-round RT-PCR was run on the TCR CDR3.

Sequenced here: peripheral blood mononuclear cells (PBMCs), sampled at new diagnosis, from a patient treated with antithyroid drugs. The sequence derives from a woman under 40 with Graves disease. The chain combines TRBV10-3 with TRBJ1-5; no clear D. CDR3 nucleotide sequence: TGTGCCATCAGTGAAGGAACTACTCTCAATCAGCCCCAGCATTTT. Its protein product is CAISEGTTLNQPQHF.